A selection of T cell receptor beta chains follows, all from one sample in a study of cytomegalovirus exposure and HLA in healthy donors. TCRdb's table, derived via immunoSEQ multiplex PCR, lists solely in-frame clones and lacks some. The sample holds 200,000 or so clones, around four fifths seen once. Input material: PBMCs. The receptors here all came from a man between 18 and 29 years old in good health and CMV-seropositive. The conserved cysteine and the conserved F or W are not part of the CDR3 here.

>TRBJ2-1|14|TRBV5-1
ASSPIAGVAFNEQF
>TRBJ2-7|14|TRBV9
ASSAHPGLALGEQY
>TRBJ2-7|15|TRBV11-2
ASSFKPPSGDFYEQY
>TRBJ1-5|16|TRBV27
ASTPGQGTLYSNQPQH
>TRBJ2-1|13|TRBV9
ASSVRTSGYNEQF
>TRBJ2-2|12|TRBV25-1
ASRPRADTGELF
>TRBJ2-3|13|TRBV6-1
ASRKNLLADHTQY
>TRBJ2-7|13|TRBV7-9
ASSPGSGTSYEQY
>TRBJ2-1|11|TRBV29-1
SVARGRGNEQF
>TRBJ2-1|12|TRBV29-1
SVEDWLAGNEQF
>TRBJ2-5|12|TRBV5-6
ASSQVGGQETQY
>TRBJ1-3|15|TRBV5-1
ASSLAGDRGSGNTIY
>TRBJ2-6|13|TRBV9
ASSSQGAGANVLT
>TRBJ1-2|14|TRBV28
ASSSPGDIINYGYT
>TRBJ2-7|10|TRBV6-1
ASIRGAHEQY
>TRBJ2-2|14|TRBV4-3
ASSQEWDSGAWELF
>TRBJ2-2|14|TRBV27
ASSLINTGNTGELF
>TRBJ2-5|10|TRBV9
ASSPDQETQY
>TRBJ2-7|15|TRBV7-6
ASSLISSAGTSSEQY
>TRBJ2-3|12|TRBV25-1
ASRLAGAGDTQY
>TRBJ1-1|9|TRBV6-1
ASSEYGEAF
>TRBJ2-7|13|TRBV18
ASSPSGQGNHEQY
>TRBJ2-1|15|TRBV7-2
ASSPPGLAGEFHEQF
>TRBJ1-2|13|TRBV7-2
ASSPGPFSNYGYT
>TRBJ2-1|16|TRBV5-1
ASTLGPGTGVAYNEQF
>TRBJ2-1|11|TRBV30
AWRLAGYNEQF
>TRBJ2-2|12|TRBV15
ATSRERGTGELF
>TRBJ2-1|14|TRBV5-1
ASSALGLAGDNEQF
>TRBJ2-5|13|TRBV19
ASRVGGRALETQY
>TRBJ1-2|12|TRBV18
ASSQQGVISGYT
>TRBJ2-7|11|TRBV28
ASISGLSYEQY
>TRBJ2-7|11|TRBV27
ASSSGQGWEQY
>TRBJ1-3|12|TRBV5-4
ASSQQGTGNTIY
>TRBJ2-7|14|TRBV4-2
ASSQHPAGGTYEQY
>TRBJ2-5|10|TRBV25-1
ASSQGWETQY
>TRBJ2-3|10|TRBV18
ASSPEADTQY
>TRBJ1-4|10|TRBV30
AWSVEDEKLF
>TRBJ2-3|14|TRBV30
AWSRSRVGSTDTQY
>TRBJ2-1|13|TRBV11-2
ASSLGASGRAEQF